The 25 T cell receptor beta chains below all came from one sample that was sequenced in a study of PD-1 blockade in classical Hodgkin lymphoma (dated by TCRdb to the early 2020s). What this sample's time point label stands for: cycle 4 day 1 (C4D1), after more than five weeks of nivolumab. Every trial patient had relapsed following autologous stem cell transplantation, and prior brentuximab vedotin exposure was what differed among cohorts A, B and C. To prepare the library, the immunoSEQ multiplex PCR assay was applied. TCRdb mirrors the immuneACCESS table, restricted to in-frame sequences. Some clones are absent from its copies; in checked studies, under half trace to an unresolved V gene, and the reason for the others is unknown. A total of under 130,000 clones appear in this sample, roughly nine tenths of them only once. The ten largest account for 15% to 20% of the sample. The sample here was peripheral blood mononuclear cells (PBMCs), taken before the fourth cycle of nivolumab. The receptors here all came from a human donor with classical Hodgkin lymphoma.

V and J are TRBV5-1 and TRBJ1-3, with TRBD1 matching 8 bases. Germline V gene data show CDR1 as SGHRS and CDR2 as YFSETQ. The trim removed 0 bases at V and 2 bases at J, leaving 4 bases unmatched. The CDR3 runs 16 residues. The CDR3 region is CASSLGGTGTGNTIYF. The CDR3 DNA sequence: TGCGCCAGCAGCTTGGGGGGGACAGGAACTGGAAACACCATATATTTT.

This clone came up once. The gene calls are TRBV19 and TRBJ2-1; TRBD2 matches 8 bases. V shed 1 base, J shed 4 bases, and the junction held 6 bases outside the gene matches. The V gene's germline CDR1 is LNHDA and CDR2 SQIVND (reference sequence). This CDR3 is 16 amino acids long. The CDR3 nucleotides are TGTGCCAGTAGTATAGTTAGTGGGACTAGTTACAATGAGCAGTTCTTC. It codes for CASSIVSGTSYNEQFF.

The chain links TRBV30 to TRBJ2-2; D possibly corresponds to TRBD2 (5 bases). V was shortened by 4 bases and J by 5 bases, with 11 bases between the two germline ends. Germline V gives CDR1 GTSNPN, CDR2 SVGIG (reference sequence). This CDR3 comprises 13 residues. This chain's CDR3 is CAWMGSSTGELFF. The CDR3 nucleotides read TGTGCCTGGATGGGGAGCTCGACCGGGGAGCTGTTTTTT. Complete variable domain (other parts from reference TRBV30 and TRBJ2-2): SQTIHQWPATLVQPVGSPLSLECTVEGTSNPNLYWYRQAAGRGLQLLFYSVGIGQISSEVPQNLSASRPQDRQFILSSKKLLLSDSGFYLCAWMGSSTGELFFGEGSRLTVL.

V gene TRBV4-1 combines with J gene TRBJ2-7, with TRBD2 identical over 15 bases. Germline V gene data show CDR1 as MGHRA and CDR2 as YSYEKL. This CDR3 is built from 19 residues. Trimming at V came to 3 bases and at J to 1 base, leaving 10 bases not matched to a gene. CDR3 protein: CASSHLGTSGRFTSYEQYF. For the CDR3, the DNA is TGCGCCAGCAGCCATCTAGGGACTAGCGGGAGGTTTACGTCCTACGAGCAGTACTTC.

This clone was detected once. The chain carries TRBV2 and TRBJ1-5; D might be TRBD1 (6 bases). Germline V gene sequence: CDR1 SNHLY, CDR2 FYNNEI. The CDR3 has 18 amino acids. V was pared by 2 bases and J by 3 bases, with 20 bases between. The chain's CDR3 is CASSELGRGPENNQPQHF. Written as DNA, the CDR3 is TGTGCCAGCAGTGAACTCGGCAGGGGCCCCGAAAACAATCAGCCCCAGCATTTT.

This chain uses TRBV19 with TRBJ1-4; weak D call: TRBD1 (5 bases). Germline CDR1 reads LNHDA; CDR2 reads SQIVND (reference sequence). This CDR3 region has 15 residues. Trimming took off 5 bases at V and 5 bases at J, with 15 bases between the two ends. Here the CDR3 reads CASSQTDTLNEKLFF. The CDR3 coding sequence is TGTGCCAGTAGTCAGACGGACACCCTAAATGAAAAACTGTTTTTT.

V usage is TRBV11-3 and J usage is TRBJ2-2; no definite D call. This CDR3 spans 14 amino acids. Trimming took 0 bases from V and 6 from J, leaving 8 bases between them. Germline assignment: CDR1 SGHNT and CDR2 YENEEA. The CDR3 nucleotides are TGTGCCAGCAGCTTAGACGGTCGGGCCGGGGAGCTGTTTTTT. Encoded protein: CASSLDGRAGELFF. Supplemented by reference TRBV11-3 and TRBJ2-2, the full variable domain reads EAGVVQSPRYKIIEKKQPVAFWCNPISGHNTLYWYLQNLGQGPELLIRYENEEAVDDSQLPKDRFSAERLKGVDSTLKIQPAELGDSAVYLCASSLDGRAGELFFGEGSRLTVL.

This clone was found a few times. V usage is TRBV28 and J usage is TRBJ1-1, with D unclear. The CDR3 runs to 14 residues. Germline V CDR1 and CDR2: MDHEN, SYDVKM. Trimming shortened V by 3 bases and J by 4 bases, and 12 bases separated the two germline ends. CDR3 amino acids: CASSFISAGTEAFF. The CDR3 DNA reads as TGTGCCAGCAGTTTCATCTCAGCGGGCACTGAAGCTTTCTTT.

The rearrangement links TRBV10-3 to TRBJ1-3; D uncertain. The CDR3 runs 14 residues. V lost 2 bases to trimming and J lost 4 bases, with 9 bases between them. CDR1 and CDR2 from the germline V gene are ENHRY and SYGVKD. CDR3 DNA sequence: TGTGCCATCAGTGAGCCGCGGACCGGAAACACCATATATTTT. It codes for CAISEPRTGNTIYF.

V gene TRBV19 combines with J gene TRBJ1-1; D is uncertain. The CDR3 is made up of 13 amino acids. The germline V and J ends were trimmed by 1 base and 4 bases, with 7 bases remaining between them. Per germline, CDR1 LNHDA and CDR2 SQIVND (reference sequence). The CDR3 reads CASSIVRGTEAFF. CDR3 in DNA: TGTGCCAGTAGTATAGTGCGTGGCACTGAAGCTTTCTTT.

The genes are TRBV7-6 and TRBJ1-1; D is possibly TRBD1 (5 bases). This CDR3 has 14 amino acids. V was clipped by 1 base and J by 4 bases, with 10 bases between them. Per germline, CDR1 SGHVS and CDR2 FNYEAQ. CDR3 sequence reads: CASSLVGGPTEAFF. CDR3 in DNA: TGTGCCAGCAGCTTAGTCGGGGGACCCACTGAAGCTTTCTTT.

This chain links TRBV28 with TRBJ1-2; D unclear. This CDR3 is built from 14 residues. CDR1 is MDHEN, CDR2 SYDVKM, per germline. V was trimmed by 11 bases and J by 7 bases, leaving 23 bases between them. The DNA for the CDR3 is TGTGCCGTCCAGGTGGCGACCCGGTCAGCTGGCTACACCTTC. Protein: CAVQVATRSAGYTF.

This clone was picked up one time. The chain has TRBV29-1 and TRBJ2-6, with 10 bases that match TRBD1. Germline CDR1 and CDR2: SQVTM and ANQGSEA. With V trimmed by 5 bases and J by 4 bases, 5 bases remained unmatched. The CDR3 spans 15 residues. CDR3 coding DNA: TGCAGCGTTCCCGGGACAGGGGTCGGGGCCAACGTCCTGACTTTC. Protein product: CSVPGTGVGANVLTF.

The chain recombines TRBV29-1 with TRBJ2-1; no clear D gene. This CDR3 spans 16 amino acids. Germline V gene lookup returns CDR1 SQVTM and CDR2 ANQGSEA. V lost 5 bases, J lost 0 bases, and 17 bases lay in between. The CDR3 here is CSVCQNMGSSYNEQFF. The DNA of the CDR3 is TGCAGCGTTTGCCAGAACATGGGTTCCTCCTACAATGAGCAGTTCTTC.

This clone is a singleton in its sample. The chain recombines TRBV19 with TRBJ2-2; D is unclear. V was clipped by 4 bases and J by 0 bases, with 18 bases between them. Germline assignment: CDR1 LNHDA and CDR2 SQIVND (reference sequence). The CDR3 runs to 18 residues. The DNA of the CDR3 is TGTGCCAGTAGTAGTTCGATGTACGCCACCGCGAACACCGGGGAGCTGTTTTTT. As protein: CASSSSMYATANTGELFF. The full variable domain, with the rest looked up from reference TRBV19 and TRBJ2-2, is DGGITQSPKYLFRKEGQNVTLSCEQNLNHDAMYWYRQDPGQGLRLIYYSQIVNDFQKGDIAEGYSVSREKKESFPLTVTSAQKNPTAFYLCASSSSMYATANTGELFFGEGSRLTVL.

The V and J genes are TRBV6-4 and TRBJ2-5; no clear D. Trimming removed 6 bases at V and 2 bases at J, with 4 bases between. Germline CDR1 reads MRHNA; CDR2 reads SNTAGT. The CDR3 is 11 amino acids. Written as DNA, the CDR3 is TGTGCCAGCAGGGAACAAGAGACCCAGTACTTC. Encoded protein: CASREQETQYF.

V gene TRBV30 combines with J gene TRBJ2-7, with TRBD2 matching 9 bases. V lost 0 bases to trimming and J lost 7 bases; unmatched junction nucleotides: 4. This CDR3 has 13 amino acids. Germline V CDR1 and CDR2: GTSNPN, SVGIG (reference sequence). The CDR3 reads CAWSVLTSGEQYF. The CDR3 nucleotides read TGTGCCTGGAGTGTATTGACTAGCGGTGAGCAGTACTTC.

The chain links TRBV18 to TRBJ2-5, with D maybe TRBD2 (6 bases). This CDR3 is built from 14 residues. V lost 5 bases and J lost 1, with 11 bases in between. CDR1 KGHSH and CDR2 LQKENI come from the germline V gene. DNA for the CDR3: TGTGCCAGCTCATCGACTAGTGGCCAAGAGACCCAGTACTTC. The encoded protein is CASSSTSGQETQYF.

The J gene is TRBJ2-7, the V gene TRBV4-1; TRBD1 might be the D (5 bases). V lost 4 bases and J 2 bases, leaving 12 bases between the germline ends. The CDR3 length is 14 residues. CDR1 is MGHRA and CDR2 is YSYEKL in the germline V gene. The CDR3 bases are TGCGCCAGCAGCCCCCTGTCAGGGCCCTACGAGCAGTACTTC. Protein sequence: CASSPLSGPYEQYF.

The J gene is TRBJ2-5, the V gene TRBV9; D remains ambiguous. Looked up from germline, CDR1 is SGDLS and CDR2 is YYNGEE. The V end lost 0 bases, the J end lost 2 bases, and 11 bases lay between the germline ends. The CDR3 runs to 15 residues. In nucleotides, the CDR3 is TGTGCCAGCAGCGTAGCCAATGTTCAACAAGAGACCCAGTACTTC. It yields the protein CASSVANVQQETQYF. Full variable domain (missing parts from reference TRBV9 and TRBJ2-5): DSGVTQTPKHLITATGQRVTLRCSPRSGDLSVYWYQQSLDQGLQFLIQYYNGEERAKGNILERFSAQQFPDLHSELNLSSLELGDSALYFCASSVANVQQETQYFGPGTRLLVL.

This chain links TRBV6-1 with TRBJ2-3; 10 nucleotides match TRBD1. Germline CDR1 MNHNS, CDR2 SASEGT. Losses at the gene ends were 2 bases for V and 5 bases for J; bases not matched to a gene: 4. CDR3 length: 15 residues. CDR3 amino acids: CASSEYGQGGDTQYF. As DNA, the CDR3 is TGTGCCAGCAGTGAATATGGACAGGGGGGAGATACGCAGTATTTT.

This sequence joins TRBV18 and TRBJ2-1, with D possibly TRBD2 on 5 matching bases. Looked up from germline, CDR1 is KGHSH and CDR2 is LQKENI. V was pared by 3 bases and J by 7 bases, with 13 bases between. The CDR3 has 14 amino acids. The CDR3 DNA sequence: TGTGCCAGCTCACCCGGACTTGCACAGAATGAGCAGTTCTTC. This gives the protein CASSPGLAQNEQFF. The variable domain in full, completed from reference TRBV18 and TRBJ2-1, reads NAGVMQNPRHLVRRRGQEARLRCSPMKGHSHVYWYRQLPEEGLKFMVYLQKENIIDESGMPKERFSAEFPKEGPSILRIQQVVRGDSAAYFCASSPGLAQNEQFFGPGTRLTVL.

The rearrangement joins TRBV7-6 to TRBJ1-4, with 7 bases that match TRBD1. This CDR3 comprises 14 residues. With V trimmed by 1 base and J by 13 bases, 9 bases remained unmatched. CDR1 and CDR2 from the germline V gene are SGHVS and FNYEAQ. CDR3 DNA sequence: TGTGCCAGCAGCTTAGACTCTACAGGGGTAGTACTGTTTTTT. The encoded protein is CASSLDSTGVVLFF.

Of note for this clone: The junction and the germline gene differ at one end; a read error may be behind it. The V and J genes are TRBV7-2 and TRBJ2-1; D ambiguous. The CDR3 covers 11 residues. In germline, CDR1 is SGHTA, CDR2 FQGNSA. CDR3 nucleotide sequence: TGTGCCAGCAGCCTCGGCCCCAGCGAACTCTTC. Translated: CASSLGPSELF.

The gene calls are TRBV25-1 and TRBJ1-2; D is unclear. V lost 3 bases to trimming and J lost 3 bases, with 11 bases between them. The CDR3 covers 14 residues. Germline CDR1 reads MGHDK; CDR2 reads SYGVNS. CDR3 amino acids: CASSDSLRDYGYTF. CDR3 DNA: TGTGCCAGCAGTGACTCCCTACGGGACTATGGCTACACCTTC.